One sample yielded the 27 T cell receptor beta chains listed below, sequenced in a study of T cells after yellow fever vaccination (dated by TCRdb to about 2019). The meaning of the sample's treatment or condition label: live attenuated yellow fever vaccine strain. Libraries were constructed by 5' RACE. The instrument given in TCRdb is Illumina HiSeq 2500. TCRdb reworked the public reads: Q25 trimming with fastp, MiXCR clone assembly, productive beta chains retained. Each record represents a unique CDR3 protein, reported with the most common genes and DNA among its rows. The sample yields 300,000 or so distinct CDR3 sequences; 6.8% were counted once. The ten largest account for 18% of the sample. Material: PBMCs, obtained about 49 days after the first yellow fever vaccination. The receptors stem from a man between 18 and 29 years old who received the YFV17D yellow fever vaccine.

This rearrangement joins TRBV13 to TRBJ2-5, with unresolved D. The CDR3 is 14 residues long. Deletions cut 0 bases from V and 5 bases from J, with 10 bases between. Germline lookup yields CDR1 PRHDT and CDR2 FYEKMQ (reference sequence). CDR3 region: CASSLGVIEETQYF. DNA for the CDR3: TGTGCCAGCAGCTTAGGAGTGATCGAGGAGACCCAGTACTTC.

This CDR3 reads CATSSSRGAGTDTQYF. The CDR3 DNA reads TGTGCCACCAGCAGTTCACGGGGGGCTGGCACAGATACGCAGTATTTT. The chain has TRBV15 and TRBJ2-3, with D possibly TRBD2 on 7 matching bases. This CDR3 is built from 16 residues. V lost 3 bases, J lost 1 base, and 14 bases lay in between. Per the germline V gene, CDR1 is LNHNV and CDR2 is YYDKDF (reference sequence).

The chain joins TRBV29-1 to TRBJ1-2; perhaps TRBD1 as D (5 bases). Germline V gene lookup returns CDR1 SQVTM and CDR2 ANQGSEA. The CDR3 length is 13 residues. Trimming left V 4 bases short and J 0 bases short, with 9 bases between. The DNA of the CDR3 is TGCAGCGTTGTGTCGGGGCCTAACTATGGCTACACCTTC. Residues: CSVVSGPNYGYTF. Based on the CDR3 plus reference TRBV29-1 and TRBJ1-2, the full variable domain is SAVISQKPSRDICQRGTSLTIQCQVDSQVTMMFWYRQQPGQSLTLIATANQGSEATYESGFVIDKFPISRPNLTFSTLTVSNMSPEDSSIYLCSVVSGPNYGYTFGSGTRLTVV.

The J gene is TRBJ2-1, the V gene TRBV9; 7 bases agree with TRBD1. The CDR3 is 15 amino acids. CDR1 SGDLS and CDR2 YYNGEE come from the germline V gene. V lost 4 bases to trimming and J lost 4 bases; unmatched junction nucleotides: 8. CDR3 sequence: CASSTRDRVYNEQFF. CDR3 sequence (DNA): TGTGCCAGCAGCACCCGGGACAGAGTTTACAATGAGCAGTTCTTC.

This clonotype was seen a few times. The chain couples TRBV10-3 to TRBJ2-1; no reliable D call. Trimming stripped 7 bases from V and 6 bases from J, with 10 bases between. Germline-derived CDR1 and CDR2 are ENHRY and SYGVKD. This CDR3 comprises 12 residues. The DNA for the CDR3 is TGTGCCATCACTGATAGCATCAATGAGCAGTTCTTC. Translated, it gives CAITDSINEQFF.

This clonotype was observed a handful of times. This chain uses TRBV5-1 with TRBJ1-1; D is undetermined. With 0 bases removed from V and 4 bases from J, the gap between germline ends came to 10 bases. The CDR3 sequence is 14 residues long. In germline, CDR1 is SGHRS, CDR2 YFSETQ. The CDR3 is CASSLAVSATEAFF. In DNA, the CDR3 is TGCGCCAGCAGCTTGGCTGTATCCGCCACTGAAGCTTTCTTT.

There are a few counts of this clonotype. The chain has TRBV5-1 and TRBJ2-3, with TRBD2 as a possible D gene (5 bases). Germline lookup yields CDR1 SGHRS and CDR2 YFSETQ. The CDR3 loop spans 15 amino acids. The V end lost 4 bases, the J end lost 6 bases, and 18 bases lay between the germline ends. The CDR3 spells CASSPRLSSADTQYF. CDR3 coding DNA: TGCGCCAGCAGCCCCCGACTATCGAGTGCCGATACGCAGTATTTT.

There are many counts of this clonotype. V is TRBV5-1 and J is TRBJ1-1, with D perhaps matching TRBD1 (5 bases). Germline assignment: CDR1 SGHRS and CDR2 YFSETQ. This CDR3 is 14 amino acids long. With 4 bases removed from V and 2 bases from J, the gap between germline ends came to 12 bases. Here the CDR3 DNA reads TGCGCCAGCAGCCTGGGACTGCTCAACACTGAAGCTTTCTTT. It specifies CASSLGLLNTEAFF.

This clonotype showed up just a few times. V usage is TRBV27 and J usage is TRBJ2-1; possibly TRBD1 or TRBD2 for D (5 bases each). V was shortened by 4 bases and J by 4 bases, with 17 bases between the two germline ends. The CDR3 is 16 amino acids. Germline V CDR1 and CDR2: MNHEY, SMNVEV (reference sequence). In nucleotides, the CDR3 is TGTGCCAGCAGTTCCGCAGACCGGGACGGATACAATGAGCAGTTCTTC. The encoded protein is CASSSADRDGYNEQFF.

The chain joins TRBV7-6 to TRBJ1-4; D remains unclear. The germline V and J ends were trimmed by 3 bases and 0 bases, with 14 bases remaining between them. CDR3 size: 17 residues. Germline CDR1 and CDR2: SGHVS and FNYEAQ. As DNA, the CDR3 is TGTGCCAGCAGCTTTGCTCTGGCAGCCTCAACTAATGAAAAACTGTTTTTT. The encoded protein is CASSFALAASTNEKLFF.

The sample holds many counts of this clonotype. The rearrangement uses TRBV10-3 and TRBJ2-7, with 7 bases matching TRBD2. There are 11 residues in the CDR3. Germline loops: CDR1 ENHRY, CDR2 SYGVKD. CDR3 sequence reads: CASGEGSEQYV. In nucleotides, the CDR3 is TGTGCTTCGGGGGAGGGCTCCGAGCAGTACGTC.

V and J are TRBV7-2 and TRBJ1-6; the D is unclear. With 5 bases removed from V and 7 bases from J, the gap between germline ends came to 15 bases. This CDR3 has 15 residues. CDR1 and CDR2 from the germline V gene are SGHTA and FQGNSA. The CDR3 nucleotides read TGTGCCAGCAGCGCCGGTGGGCGAAAAAATTCACCCCTCCACTTT. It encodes CASSAGGRKNSPLHF.

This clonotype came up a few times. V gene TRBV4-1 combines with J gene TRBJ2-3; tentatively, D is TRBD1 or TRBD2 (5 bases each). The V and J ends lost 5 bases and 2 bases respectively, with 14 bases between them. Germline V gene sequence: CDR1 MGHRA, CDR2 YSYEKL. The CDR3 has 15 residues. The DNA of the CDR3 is TGCGCCAGCAGCTACCGGGACCGTGACACAGATACGCAGTATTTT. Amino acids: CASSYRDRDTDTQYF.

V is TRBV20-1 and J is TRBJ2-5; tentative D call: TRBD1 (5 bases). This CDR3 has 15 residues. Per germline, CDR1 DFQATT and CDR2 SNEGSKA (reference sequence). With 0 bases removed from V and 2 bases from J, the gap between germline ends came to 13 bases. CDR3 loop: CSARDGADSQETQYF. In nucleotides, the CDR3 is TGCAGTGCTAGAGATGGCGCCGACAGTCAAGAGACCCAGTACTTC.

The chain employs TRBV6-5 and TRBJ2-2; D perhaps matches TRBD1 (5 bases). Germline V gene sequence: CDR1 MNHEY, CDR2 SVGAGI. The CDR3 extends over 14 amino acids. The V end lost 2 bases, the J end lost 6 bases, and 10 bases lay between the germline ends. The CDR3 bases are TGTGCCAGCAGTTACCCCCCAGGGTCCGGGGAGCTGTTTTTT. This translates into CASSYPPGSGELFF.

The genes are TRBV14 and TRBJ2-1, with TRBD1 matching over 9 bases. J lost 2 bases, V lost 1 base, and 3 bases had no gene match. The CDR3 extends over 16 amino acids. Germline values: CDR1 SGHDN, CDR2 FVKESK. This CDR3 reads CASSQVQGAPYNEQFF. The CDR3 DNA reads TGTGCCAGCAGCCAAGTACAGGGGGCACCCTACAATGAGCAGTTCTTC.

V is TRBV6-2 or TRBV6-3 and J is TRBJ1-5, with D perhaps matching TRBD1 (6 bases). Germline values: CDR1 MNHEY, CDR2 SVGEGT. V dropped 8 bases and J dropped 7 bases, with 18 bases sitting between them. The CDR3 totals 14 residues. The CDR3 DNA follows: TGTGCCAGCCGACCGGAGGGGGGCGAACAGCCCCAGCATTTT. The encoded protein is CASRPEGGEQPQHF.

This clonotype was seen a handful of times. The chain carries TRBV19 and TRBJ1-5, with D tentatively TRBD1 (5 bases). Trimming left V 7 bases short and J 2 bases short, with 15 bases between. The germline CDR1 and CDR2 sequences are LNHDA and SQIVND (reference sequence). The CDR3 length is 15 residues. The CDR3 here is CASTAFQGRNQPQHF. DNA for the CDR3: TGTGCCAGTACGGCTTTCCAGGGACGCAATCAGCCCCAGCATTTT.

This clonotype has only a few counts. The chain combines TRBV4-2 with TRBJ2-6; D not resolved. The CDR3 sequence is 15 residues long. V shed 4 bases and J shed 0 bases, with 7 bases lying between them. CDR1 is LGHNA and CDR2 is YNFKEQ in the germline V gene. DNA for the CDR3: TGTGCCAGCAGCCTCCACAGCTCTGGGGCCAACGTCCTGACTTTC. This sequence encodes CASSLHSSGANVLTF.

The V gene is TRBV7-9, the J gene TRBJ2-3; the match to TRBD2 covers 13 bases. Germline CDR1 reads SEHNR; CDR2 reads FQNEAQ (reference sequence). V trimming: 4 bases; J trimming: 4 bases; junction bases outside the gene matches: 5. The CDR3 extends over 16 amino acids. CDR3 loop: CASSSGLAGASDTQYF. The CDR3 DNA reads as TGTGCCAGCAGCTCCGGACTAGCGGGGGCCTCAGATACGCAGTATTTT.

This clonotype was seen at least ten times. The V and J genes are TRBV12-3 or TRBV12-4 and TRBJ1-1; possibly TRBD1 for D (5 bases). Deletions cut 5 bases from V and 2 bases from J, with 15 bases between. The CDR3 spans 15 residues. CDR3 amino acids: CASSPEVGENTEAFF. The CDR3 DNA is TGTGCCAGCAGTCCCGAGGTGGGGGAAAACACTGAAGCTTTCTTT.

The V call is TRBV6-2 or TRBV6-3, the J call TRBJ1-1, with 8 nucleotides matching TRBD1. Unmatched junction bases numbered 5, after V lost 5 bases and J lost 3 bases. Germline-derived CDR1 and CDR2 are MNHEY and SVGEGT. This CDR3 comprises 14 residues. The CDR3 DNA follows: TGTGCCAGCAGTGGACAGGGTCTGTACACTGAAGCTTTCTTT. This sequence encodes CASSGQGLYTEAFF.

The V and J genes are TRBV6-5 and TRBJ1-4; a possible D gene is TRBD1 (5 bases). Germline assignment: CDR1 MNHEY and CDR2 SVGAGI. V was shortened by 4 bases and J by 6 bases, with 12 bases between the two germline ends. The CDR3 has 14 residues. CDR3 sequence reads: CASSSQGYYEKLFF. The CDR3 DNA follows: TGTGCCAGCAGTTCCCAGGGATACTATGAAAAACTGTTTTTT.

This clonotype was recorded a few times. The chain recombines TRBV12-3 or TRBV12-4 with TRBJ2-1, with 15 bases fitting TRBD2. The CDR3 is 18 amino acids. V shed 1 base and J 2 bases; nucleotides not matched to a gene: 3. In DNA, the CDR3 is TGTGCCAGCAGTTTAGTGGGACTAGCGGGGGGCACCTACAATGAGCAGTTCTTC. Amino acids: CASSLVGLAGGTYNEQFF.

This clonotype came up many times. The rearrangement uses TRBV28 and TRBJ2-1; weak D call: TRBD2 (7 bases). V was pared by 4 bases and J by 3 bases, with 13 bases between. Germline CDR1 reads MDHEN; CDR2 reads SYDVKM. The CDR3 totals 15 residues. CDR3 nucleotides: TGTGCCAGCAGTTATGTCGGGGGGCTCTACAATGAGCAGTTCTTC. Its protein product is CASSYVGGLYNEQFF.

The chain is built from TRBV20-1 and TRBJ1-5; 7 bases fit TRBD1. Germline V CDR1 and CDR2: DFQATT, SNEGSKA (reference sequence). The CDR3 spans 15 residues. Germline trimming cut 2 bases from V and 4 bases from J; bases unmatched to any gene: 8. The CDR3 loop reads CSARLAGGRNQPQHF. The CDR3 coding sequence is TGCAGTGCTAGATTGGCAGGGGGGCGAAATCAGCCCCAGCATTTT.

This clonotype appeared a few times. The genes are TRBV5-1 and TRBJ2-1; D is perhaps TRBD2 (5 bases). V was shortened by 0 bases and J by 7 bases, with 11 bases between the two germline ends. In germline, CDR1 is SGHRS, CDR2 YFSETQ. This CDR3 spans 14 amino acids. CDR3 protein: CASSLASRGNEQFF. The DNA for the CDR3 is TGCGCCAGCAGCTTGGCATCCCGAGGGAATGAGCAGTTCTTC. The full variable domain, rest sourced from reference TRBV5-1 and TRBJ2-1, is KAGVTQTPRYLIKTRGQQVTLSCSPISGHRSVSWYQQTPGQGLQFLFEYFSETQRNKGNFPGRFSGRQFSNSRSEMNVSTLELGDSALYLCASSLASRGNEQFFGPGTRLTVL.